Listed below are T cell receptor beta chains from one sample, sequenced in a study of T-cell memory formation after mild COVID-19. One entry per CDR3 protein, called by TCRdb with MiXCR from the 5' RACE reads. The top ten hold 20% to 25% of the sample, which has around 250,000 distinct CDR3 sequences, 16% seen once. The sample was PBMCs or a T cell subset sorted from them (not recorded which). The receptors were gathered from a young man who had mild COVID-19 (a few samples of this study predate the infection). Cell type and time point are not known. Each CDR3 is given with its conserved first and last residue. D genes are given only for firm matches. Only some rows state a clone size, as once, few, many or a class for expanded clones.

v_gene	d_gene	j_gene	abundance	CDR3nt	CDR3aa
TRBV12-3/TRBV12-4	.	TRBJ2-5	few	TGTGCCAGCAGCCCTCAGGTGACCAGGGTAGGCCAGTACTTC	CASSPQVTRVGQYF
TRBV5-1	.	TRBJ2-3	.	TGCGCCAGCAGCCTCAGAGCAGGCACAGATACGCAGTATTTT	CASSLRAGTDTQYF
TRBV5-1	.	TRBJ1-1	.	TGCGCCAGCAGCCCCGGACGGTTGAACACTGAAGCTTTCTTT	CASSPGRLNTEAFF
TRBV2	TRBD2	TRBJ2-3	.	TGTGCCAGCAGAGTAGCGGGGAGCACAGATACGCAGTATTTT	CASRVAGSTDTQYF
TRBV20-1	TRBD1	TRBJ2-7	.	TGCAGTGCCCTCGACAGGGGGCCTTACGAGCAGTACTTC	CSALDRGPYEQYF
TRBV24-1	.	TRBJ1-1	.	TGTGCCACCAGTGATCCCCTGGCCCCGCGAGCTTTCTTT	CATSDPLAPRAFF
TRBV4-1	TRBD1	TRBJ1-5	.	TGCGCCAGCAGCCAAGGACTCCTGCTGGACAGGGGGGGAATCAAGCCCCAGCATTTT	CASSQGLLLDRGGIKPQHF
TRBV15	.	TRBJ2-5	few	TGTGCCACCAGCAGAGATCGGGCAGAGACCCAGTACTTC	CATSRDRAETQYF
TRBV10-3	TRBD1	TRBJ1-1	.	TGTGCCATCAGTGCCTCCAACAGGGGAATAACTGAAGCTTTCTTT	CAISASNRGITEAFF
TRBV6-4	TRBD2	TRBJ2-1	.	TGTGCCAGCAGCCAATACCCTAGCGGGGCCTCCCTTGGATGGGAGCAGTTCTTC	CASSQYPSGASLGWEQFF
TRBV24-1	TRBD1	TRBJ1-1	few	TGTGCCACCAAAGGACAGGACGCTATTGAAGCTTTCTTT	CATKGQDAIEAFF
TRBV2	TRBD2	TRBJ2-2	.	TGTGCCAGTTCGGGACTAGCGAACACCGGGGAGCTGTTTTTT	CASSGLANTGELFF
TRBV5-1	.	TRBJ1-3	few	TGCGCCAGCAGCTTGGTTCCAGATTCTGGAAACACCATATATTTT	CASSLVPDSGNTIYF
TRBV4-3	.	TRBJ1-3	once	TGCGCCAGCAGCCAAGGTAACCCGGCGGCCTCTGGAAACACCATATATTTT	CASSQGNPAASGNTIYF
TRBV9	.	TRBJ2-1	few	TGTGCCAGCAACAGACGCAGGGGGGGCTCCTACAATGAGCAGTTCTTC	CASNRRRGGSYNEQFF
TRBV5-4	TRBD2	TRBJ2-3	.	TGTGCCAGCAGCCCGGGCGGGGGGCTGGGGGATACGCAGTATTTT	CASSPGGGLGDTQYF
TRBV7-8	.	TRBJ1-2	many	TGTGCCAGCAGCTTGGAAGGATTACTCGTTCGGAGGCGCGCTAACTATGGCTACACCTTC	CASSLEGLLVRRRANYGYTF
TRBV15	.	TRBJ1-4	once	TGTGCCACCAGCAGAGAGGGTCGGTCAACTAATGAAAAACTGTTTTTT	CATSREGRSTNEKLFF
TRBV28	.	TRBJ2-3	few	TGTGCCAGCAAAAACAGCGATACGCAGTATTTT	CASKNSDTQYF
TRBV28	.	TRBJ2-5	.	TGTGCCAGCCGGGGGCCTAAGGAGACCCAGTACTTC	CASRGPKETQYF
TRBV15	.	TRBJ2-7	many	TGTGCCACCTGGGACACAACCTACCGCGAGCAGTACTTC	CATWDTTYREQYF
TRBV24-1	.	TRBJ2-1	.	TGTGCCACCAGTGACGCGGCAGGAGGGGACAATGAGCAGTTCTTC	CATSDAAGGDNEQFF
TRBV24-1	.	TRBJ2-3	once	TGTGCCACCAGTGATTCCCCAGTGGTGGGCCCAGATACGCAGTATTTT	CATSDSPVVGPDTQYF
TRBV5-1	.	TRBJ1-1	few	TGCGCCAGCAGCTTGACGCAGGGCACTGAAGCTTTCTTT	CASSLTQGTEAFF
TRBV20-1	TRBD2	TRBJ2-3	.	TGCAGTGCTAGCCCTTCCAGGCGGGGGGGCCCAGATACGCAGTATTTT	CSASPSRRGGPDTQYF
TRBV28	.	TRBJ2-2	few	TGTGCCAGCAGTTTAGTTCAGGGGCACGGGGAGCTGTTTTTT	CASSLVQGHGELFF
TRBV7-7	.	TRBJ2-2	few	TGTGCCAGCAGCCCTCAGACCGGGGAGCTGTTTTTT	CASSPQTGELFF
TRBV29-1	.	TRBJ1-1	.	TGCAGCGTTGTCCCAGGGGCGGAAGCTTTCTTT	CSVVPGAEAFF
TRBV2	TRBD1	TRBJ1-1	few	TGTGCCAGCAGGACAGGGGACACTGAAGCTTTCTTT	CASRTGDTEAFF
TRBV6-5	.	TRBJ1-4	.	TGTGCCAGCAGCCAACAGAAGGCTAATGAAAAACTGTTTTTT	CASSQQKANEKLFF
TRBV7-6	.	TRBJ2-5	many	TGTGCCAGCAGCTTCGCGGGGGCCCAAGAGACCCAGTACTTC	CASSFAGAQETQYF
TRBV18	.	TRBJ1-2	.	TGTGCCAGCTCACCACCGGCCAGGGGTGGTGGCTACACCTTC	CASSPPARGGGYTF
TRBV5-1	.	TRBJ1-3	few	TGCGCCAGCAGCCCAGATCTAGATTTTGGAAACACCATATATTTT	CASSPDLDFGNTIYF
TRBV3-1	.	TRBJ1-6	.	TGTGCCAGCAGCCAACCACGGGGGTATTCACCCCTCCACTTT	CASSQPRGYSPLHF
TRBV4-3	.	TRBJ1-1	.	TGCGCCAGCAGCCAACTATGGCAGGACGCGGGTTCTTTCTTT	CASSQLWQDAGSFF
TRBV9	.	TRBJ1-5	.	TGTGCCAGCAGCGAAAAACATACAGGGCCGGGACAGCCCCAGCATTTT	CASSEKHTGPGQPQHF
TRBV15	.	TRBJ2-6	.	TGTGCCACCAGCCGCTTAGGAAGGGCCTCTGGGGCCAACGTCCTGACTTTC	CATSRLGRASGANVLTF
TRBV7-2	.	TRBJ2-3	many	TGTGCCAGCAGAGACCCGTCCGTGCGGGGTGATACGCAGTATTTT	CASRDPSVRGDTQYF
TRBV7-6	TRBD1	TRBJ2-7	.	TGTGCCAGCAGCCCCCGGACAGGGAGCTCCTACGAGCAGTACTTC	CASSPRTGSSYEQYF